Listed below are T cell receptor beta chains from one sample, sequenced in a study of blood T cell repertoires in COVID-19. Method: immunoSEQ multiplex PCR; TCRdb's copy keeps in-frame clones and lacks some. The top ten clones hold approximately 10% of a sample with tens of thousands of clones, roughly 85% of them seen once. The sample taken for sequencing was peripheral blood. The receptors originated from a human donor in a cohort sampled during active COVID-19. Both conserved end residues are part of each CDR3. The order of the fields is J gene, D gene, V gene, clone size, CDR3 DNA, CDR3 protein. D genes are given only for firm matches. Size is stated for part of the rows, as once, few or many counts, or as a class when the clone is expanded.

TRBJ1-2 | NA | TRBV7-2 | NA | TGTGCCAGCAGCTTCCCGCAGTTCGATGGCTACACCTTC | CASSFPQFDGYTF
TRBJ2-3 | NA | TRBV9 | NA | TGTGCCAGCAGCGTAGTCGCGGTAGGTTCAGATACGCAGTATTTT | CASSVVAVGSDTQYF
TRBJ2-7 | TRBD2 | TRBV15 | NA | TGTGCCACCAGCGTAGGGACTAGCTCGATCTACGAGCAGTACTTC | CATSVGTSSIYEQYF
TRBJ1-4 | TRBD1 | TRBV5-5 | NA | TGTGCCAGCAGCTTGGGACAGGGGGCGGATGAAAAACTGTTTTTT | CASSLGQGADEKLFF
TRBJ1-1 | NA | TRBV15 | NA | TGTGCCACCAGCAGATCCCCCGGCCCGGGTGCTGAAGCTTTCTTT | CATSRSPGPGAEAFF
TRBJ2-3 | NA | TRBV7-2 | NA | TGTGCCAGCGCCTTTGGTGAGAACACAGATACGCAGTATTTT | CASAFGENTDTQYF
TRBJ1-2 | NA | TRBV5-1 | NA | TGCGCCAGCAGCTTACCACAGGGTGAAGATCGTGGCTACACCTTC | CASSLPQGEDRGYTF
TRBJ2-5 | NA | TRBV27 | NA | TGTGCCAGCAGTTGGGCCGGGGGGCTCCAAGAGACCCAGTACTTC | CASSWAGGLQETQYF
TRBJ1-5 | NA | TRBV2 | NA | TGTGCCAGCAGTGCCGTGGGGCCTTATCAGCCCCAGCATTTT | CASSAVGPYQPQHF
TRBJ2-1 | TRBD2 | TRBV13 | NA | TGTGCCAGCAGGCGGACTAGCGCCCAGGGGCAGTTCTTC | CASRRTSAQGQFF
TRBJ1-1 | NA | TRBV28 | NA | TGTGCCAGCAGTTTTTCCGGGACAAGGATAAACACTGAAGCTTTCTTT | CASSFSGTRINTEAFF
TRBJ2-2 | TRBD1 | TRBV5-1 | NA | TGCGCCAGCAGAGAAGGACAGGGTTACACCGGGGAGCTGTTTTTT | CASREGQGYTGELFF
TRBJ2-7 | TRBD1 | TRBV11-2 | NA | TGTGCCAGCAGCGCGGACAGGGGGCACGAGCAGTACTTC | CASSADRGHEQYF
TRBJ1-4 | NA | TRBV7-9 | NA | TGTGCCAGCAGCCAGGGGACCGCTAATGAAAAACTGTTTTTT | CASSQGTANEKLFF
TRBJ1-1 | NA | TRBV28 | few | TGTGCCAGCAGTTTCTTCCTTAGGGCGGGCACTGAAGCTTTCTTT | CASSFFLRAGTEAFF
TRBJ2-3 | TRBD2 | TRBV7-9 | NA | TGTGCCAGCAGCTTTCAGACTAGCCCAGGCACAGATACGCAGTATTTT | CASSFQTSPGTDTQYF
TRBJ2-2 | NA | TRBV6-5 | NA | TGTGCCAGCAGTCAACTTAACCCCGGGTCTGGGGAGCTGTTTTTT | CASSQLNPGSGELFF
TRBJ1-1 | NA | TRBV19 | few | TGTGCCAGTAGTATAGGCAGGGACACTGAAGCTTTCTTT | CASSIGRDTEAFF
TRBJ2-5 | TRBD1 | TRBV18 | NA | TGTGCCAGCTCACCCGGGACAGCTCCCCAAGAGACCCAGTACTTC | CASSPGTAPQETQYF
TRBJ2-3 | TRBD2 | TRBV4-2 | once | TGTGCCAGCAGCCAGGGGACTAGCGGGGGGCAGGGGGATACGCAGTATTTT | CASSQGTSGGQGDTQYF
TRBJ2-2 | TRBD1 | TRBV7-3 | NA | TGTGCCAGCAGCGTAGGGGACAGGGCCTACACCGGGGAGCTGTTTTTT | CASSVGDRAYTGELFF
TRBJ2-5 | NA | TRBV25-1 | NA | TGTGCCAGCACCCCGGGCGTAGGGGCCCAAGAGACCCAGTACTTC | CASTPGVGAQETQYF
TRBJ2-7 | TRBD1 | TRBV6-5 | NA | TGTGCCAGCAGCCAACAAACAGGGGGCGCTTACGAGCAGTACTTC | CASSQQTGGAYEQYF
TRBJ2-3 | NA | TRBV12-1 | NA | TGTGCCAGCAGCTACCGGACTAGCGGGAGTTGGGATGAGGATACGCAGTATTTT | CASSYRTSGSWDEDTQYF
TRBJ2-2 | NA | TRBV7-7 | NA | TGTGCTAGCTCGGCGGAAGTCACCGGGGAGCTGTTTTTT | CASSAEVTGELFF
TRBJ2-3 | NA | TRBV9 | NA | TGTGCCAGCAGCACACAGGCGATCACAGATACGCAGTATTTT | CASSTQAITDTQYF
TRBJ2-1 | TRBD2 | TRBV12-5 | NA | TGTGCTAGTGGTCCCTTTAGCGGGGGGGAGCAGTTCTTC | CASGPFSGGEQFF
TRBJ2-1 | NA | TRBV5-1 | NA | TGCGCCAGCAGCTTGGGCGGCGCGGATGTATACAATGAGCAGTTCTTC | CASSLGGADVYNEQFF
TRBJ2-2 | TRBD1 | TRBV15 | once | TGTGCCACCAGCACGCCGGGACAGGGATACACCGGGGAGCTGTTTTTT | CATSTPGQGYTGELFF
TRBJ2-3 | TRBD2 | TRBV9 | NA | TGTGCCAGCAGCGCCCCTGCTAGCGGGGGGGCGGCAGATACGCAGTATTTT | CASSAPASGGAADTQYF
TRBJ2-2 | NA | TRBV7-2 | NA | TGTGCCAGCAGCTTGAAGGGGGGGACAGGAAACACCGGGGAGCTGTTTTTT | CASSLKGGTGNTGELFF